Presented here are 30 T cell receptor beta chains from one specimen sequenced in a study of blood T cells in healthy people across ages (dated by TCRdb to between 2014 and 2017). Preparation of the library involved 5' RACE. Instrument on record: Illumina HiSeq 2500. A second PCR of about 6 to 11 cycles was performed with a sample-barcoded 5' primer and a J-beta primer mix. In TCRdb, the public reads were trimmed at Q25 with fastp and aligned with MiXCR, with productive beta chains retained. Identical CDR3 protein sequences are pooled into one entry, listed with their most common genes and DNA. For this sample there are more than 1 million distinct CDR3 sequences; 40% to 50% appear just once. Approximately 19% of the sample is in the top ten clones. Sequences were obtained from blood. The origin of the receptors is a woman aged 55-75 years in good health.

J is TRBJ2-1 and V is TRBV27; D uncertain. CDR1 MNHEY and CDR2 SMNVEV come from the germline V gene (reference sequence). V was shortened by 6 bases and J by 6 bases, with 18 bases between the two germline ends. This CDR3 has 15 amino acids. CDR3 DNA: TGTGCCAGCAGCCGAGAGTTCACTACCGTCAATGAGCAGTTCTTC. As protein: CASSREFTTVNEQFF.

This chain joins TRBV6-2 or TRBV6-3 and TRBJ2-7, with D tentatively TRBD2 (5 bases). This CDR3 has 12 amino acids. Germline CDR1 is MNHEY and CDR2 is SVGEGT. V was pared by 5 bases and J by 6 bases, with 11 bases between. The CDR3 region has the DNA TGTGCCAGCAGTCTTGGAGGCTGCGAGCAGTACTTC. It yields the protein CASSLGGCEQYF.

This sequence joins TRBV7-4 and TRBJ2-1; D might be TRBD1 or TRBD2, each matching 5 bases. The CDR3 is 19 amino acids. V was clipped by 5 bases and J by 4 bases, with 27 bases between them. Germline lookup yields CDR1 SGHVT and CDR2 SQSDAQ. DNA of the CDR3: TGTGCCAGCAGCCCCGAGACAGTGGTTCGAGTAGCGCGTTACAATGAGCAGTTCTTC. Its translation: CASSPETVVRVARYNEQFF. Complete variable domain (other parts from reference TRBV7-4 and TRBJ2-1): GAGVSQSPRYKVAKRGRDVALRCDSISGHVTLYWYRQTLGQGSEVLTYSQSDAQRDKSGRPSGRFSAERPERSVSTLKIQRTEQGDSAVYLCASSPETVVRVARYNEQFFGPGTRLTVL.

This rearrangement joins TRBV4-2 to TRBJ2-3; 11 bases align to TRBD1. V was pared by 0 bases and J by 6 bases, with 5 bases of the junction left unmatched. CDR1 LGHNA and CDR2 YNFKEQ come from the germline V gene. The CDR3 length is 16 residues. The DNA of the CDR3 is TGTGCCAGCAGCCAAGAGGGGGACAGGGGGTTTGATACGCAGTATTTT. This codes for CASSQEGDRGFDTQYF.

This clonotype was counted a few times. The rearrangement links TRBV20-1 to TRBJ2-1, with unresolved D. Trimming stripped 5 bases from V and 0 bases from J, with 8 bases between. The CDR3 has 13 residues. Germline V lookup: CDR1 DFQATT, CDR2 SNEGSKA (reference sequence). The CDR3 loop reads CSALRFSYNEQFF. CDR3 sequence (DNA): TGCAGTGCTTTAAGATTCTCCTACAATGAGCAGTTCTTC.

This clonotype was found a few times. The chain combines TRBV7-6 with TRBJ2-7, with 8 bases fitting TRBD2. The germline CDR1 and CDR2 sequences are SGHVS and FNYEAQ. The ends lost 5 bases at V and 5 bases at J; junction bases unmatched: 8. This CDR3 contains 14 residues. The CDR3 protein is CASSRTGGPDEQYF. The CDR3 DNA is TGTGCCAGCAGCCGGACGGGAGGGCCTGACGAGCAGTACTTC.

The chain is built from TRBV20-1 and TRBJ2-1; 15 nucleotides line up with TRBD2. The V gene's germline CDR1 is DFQATT and CDR2 SNEGSKA (reference sequence). The CDR3 runs 14 residues. The V segment lost 2 bases and the J segment 10 bases; nucleotides outside the gene matches: 3. The CDR3 bases are TGCAGTGCTAGACGCGGGACTAGCGGGAGGGAGCAGTTCTTC. Its translation is CSARRGTSGREQFF.

The genes are TRBV27 and TRBJ1-4; possible D gene TRBD1, 6 bases. V dropped 4 bases and J dropped 0 bases, with 12 bases sitting between them. This CDR3 spans 16 amino acids. The germline gives CDR1 MNHEY, CDR2 SMNVEV (reference sequence). The CDR3 DNA is TGTGCCAGCAGTTCGCTACAGGGCGCAACTAATGAAAAACTGTTTTTT. It is translated as CASSSLQGATNEKLFF.

This clonotype was seen a handful of times. The V gene is TRBV25-1, the J gene TRBJ2-7; D possibly corresponds to TRBD1 (6 bases). V shed 4 bases and J shed 5 bases, with 15 bases lying between them. Per the germline V gene, CDR1 is MGHDK and CDR2 is SYGVNS. The CDR3 runs to 14 residues. As DNA, the CDR3 is TGTGCCAGCAGTGGTTGGCAGGGGTCCCACGAGCAGTACTTC. Protein sequence: CASSGWQGSHEQYF.

V gene TRBV2 combines with J gene TRBJ2-3, with D maybe TRBD1 (6 bases). CDR1 and CDR2 from the germline V gene are SNHLY and FYNNEI. This CDR3 is 13 amino acids long. V lost 6 bases to trimming and J lost 3 bases, with 10 bases between them. Here the CDR3 reads CASRQGVTDTQYF. The CDR3 bases are TGTGCCAGCAGACAGGGAGTAACAGATACGCAGTATTTT.

The chain carries TRBV29-1 and TRBJ2-3; tentatively, D is TRBD2 (6 bases). Trimming stripped 4 bases from V and 4 bases from J, with 9 bases between. The CDR3 has 12 residues. In germline, CDR1 is SQVTM, CDR2 ANQGSEA. The CDR3 protein is CSVGLVADTQYF. The CDR3 DNA reads as TGCAGCGTTGGACTAGTGGCAGATACGCAGTATTTT.

J is TRBJ2-4 and V is TRBV6-5; the match to TRBD2 covers 8 bases. Judging by the DNA end, TRBJ2-5 fits better; the J call may be wrong. CDR3 length: 17 residues. Germline CDR1 MNHEY, CDR2 SVGAGI. The CDR3 nucleotides read TGTGCCAGCAGTTACCGAACCGATACTAGCGGACAAGAGACCCAGTACTTC. Translating gives CASSYRTDTSGQETQYF.

This chain connects TRBV27 to TRBJ1-1; a possible D gene is TRBD1 (6 bases). This CDR3 has 15 amino acids. The V and J ends lost 8 bases and 4 bases respectively, with 20 bases between them. Germline CDR1 MNHEY, CDR2 SMNVEV (reference sequence). This CDR3 is CASRRSGAGLTEAFF. The CDR3 coding sequence is TGTGCCAGCCGACGATCGGGGGCGGGACTCACTGAAGCTTTCTTT.

The chain couples TRBV6-1 to TRBJ2-5; 8 positions match TRBD2. CDR1 is MNHNS, CDR2 SASEGT, per germline. This CDR3 spans 20 amino acids. With 5 bases clipped from V and 5 bases from J, the junction kept 25 bases outside the gene matches. The CDR3 nucleotides read TGTGCCAGCAGTACCACTATATCCGGGAGTAGCGGGATCCTGGGTGAGACCCAGTACTTC. It encodes CASSTTISGSSGILGETQYF.

The chain is built from TRBV5-1 and TRBJ1-1; no reliable D call. Germline CDR1 reads SGHRS; CDR2 reads YFSETQ. V shed 2 bases and J shed 5 bases, with 13 bases lying between them. This CDR3 is 14 amino acids long. In DNA form, the CDR3 reads TGCGCCAGCAGCTTATTCTCAGCGGGGACTGAAGCTTTCTTT. Its translation is CASSLFSAGTEAFF.

This clonotype showed up just a few times. The rearrangement joins TRBV5-6 to TRBJ2-3; no clear D gene. The CDR3 runs to 16 residues. Germline assignment: CDR1 SGHDT and CDR2 YYEEEE. Trimming took 4 bases from V and 6 from J, leaving 21 bases between them. The DNA for the CDR3 is TGTGCCAGCAGCGGAGCTGGGCCCCAGCATGCGGATACGCAGTATTTT. As protein: CASSGAGPQHADTQYF.

Written as DNA, the CDR3 is TGTGCCAGCAGTTTCCGTGTTAATTCACCCCTCCACTTT. This gives the protein CASSFRVNSPLHF. This chain connects TRBV28 to TRBJ1-6; D is unresolved. CDR3 length equals 13 residues. Germline V gene data show CDR1 as MDHEN and CDR2 as SYDVKM. V was trimmed by 3 bases and J by 6 bases, leaving 6 bases between them.

This clonotype was picked up a small number of times. The gene calls are TRBV5-1 and TRBJ2-7, with D unresolved. From germline, CDR1 is SGHRS and CDR2 YFSETQ. The CDR3 totals 12 residues. Trimming stripped 1 base from V and 10 bases from J, with 12 bases between. CDR3 region: CASSLRGEAQYF. DNA for the CDR3: TGCGCCAGCAGCTTGAGAGGAGAGGCTCAGTACTTC.

The V and J genes are TRBV5-1 and TRBJ1-1; unclear D gene. Trimming left V 4 bases short and J 2 bases short, with 12 bases between. Germline-derived CDR1 and CDR2 are SGHRS and YFSETQ. The CDR3 has 14 amino acids. The CDR3 DNA reads TGCGCCAGCAGCAGGGAACGGTTAAACACTGAAGCTTTCTTT. Protein: CASSRERLNTEAFF.

Comment on this clonotype: Germline is not matched at one junction end, which may reflect a read error. The chain recombines TRBV6-2 or TRBV6-3 with TRBJ2-5, with D tentatively TRBD2 (5 bases). This CDR3 contains 12 residues. Germline lookup yields CDR1 MNHEY and CDR2 SVGEGT. CDR3 in amino acids: CTSSLASYEQYF. The CDR3 DNA is TGTACCAGCAGTTTAGCGAGCTATGAGCAGTACTTC.

This clonotype occurred many times. The chain uses TRBV5-6 and TRBJ2-3; no clear D gene. V lost 4 bases, J lost 4 bases, and 10 bases lay in between. The CDR3 sequence is 13 residues long. Looked up from germline, CDR1 is SGHDT and CDR2 is YYEEEE. Here the CDR3 reads CASSADGADTQYF. The CDR3 DNA is TGTGCCAGCAGCGCGGACGGTGCAGATACGCAGTATTTT.

This chain uses TRBV12-5 with TRBJ2-1; TRBD1 matches at 9 bases. Germline V CDR1 and CDR2: LGHNT, FRNRAP. Unmatched junction bases numbered 5, after V lost 9 bases and J lost 2 bases. CDR3 size: 14 residues. The DNA of the CDR3 is TGTGCTAGCCGTGGACAGGGGACCTACAATGAGCAGTTCTTC. The encoded protein is CASRGQGTYNEQFF.

The table lists this clonotype with a few counts. V and J are TRBV7-3 and TRBJ2-6; 7 bases match TRBD1. The CDR3 runs 19 residues. Germline CDR1 and CDR2: SGHTA and FQGTGA. V trimming: 2 bases; J trimming: 0 bases; junction bases outside the gene matches: 10. In DNA form, the CDR3 reads TGTGCCAGCAGCTTATTACCAGGGGGTCTCCGCTCTGGGGCCAACGTCCTGACTTTC. Translated, it gives CASSLLPGGLRSGANVLTF.

The chain joins TRBV7-9 to TRBJ2-5; 11 bases align to TRBD1. Germline CDR1 is SEHNR and CDR2 is FQNEAQ (reference sequence). Unmatched junction bases numbered 14, after V lost 5 bases and J lost 3 bases. The CDR3 totals 18 residues. The CDR3 region has the DNA TGTGCCAGCAGCCAGTGGGGGACAGGGGGGGGTATAGAAGAGACCCAGTACTTC. It specifies CASSQWGTGGGIEETQYF.

This clonotype came up many times. The gene calls are TRBV10-1 and TRBJ2-7, with 8 bases identical to TRBD2. The CDR3 length is 16 residues. CDR1 and CDR2 from the germline V gene are WNHNN and SYGVQD (reference sequence). The trim removed 1 base at V and 0 bases at J, leaving 5 bases unmatched. CDR3 residues: CASSEFGSGVSYEQYF. CDR3 DNA sequence: TGCGCCAGCAGTGAGTTTGGTAGCGGGGTCTCCTACGAGCAGTACTTC.

In this sample, this clonotype turned up a few times. V and J are TRBV10-3 and TRBJ2-7; D gene unclear. V lost 8 bases and J 4 bases, leaving 9 bases between the germline ends. From germline, CDR1 is ENHRY and CDR2 SYGVKD. CDR3 length: 11 residues. CDR3 DNA: TGTGCCATCGGGCAGTTATACGAGCAGTACTTC. As protein: CAIGQLYEQYF.

The V call is TRBV2, the J call TRBJ2-1; 12 bases map to TRBD2. This CDR3 spans 16 amino acids. With V trimmed by 7 bases and J by 5 bases, 9 bases remained unmatched. CDR1 and CDR2 from the germline V gene are SNHLY and FYNNEI. The CDR3 loop is CASKRLAGDPNNEQFF. CDR3 coding DNA: TGTGCCAGCAAGAGACTAGCGGGAGACCCCAACAATGAGCAGTTCTTC.

The chain carries TRBV13 and TRBJ2-6; no clear D gene. CDR1 and CDR2 from the germline V gene are PRHDT and FYEKMQ (reference sequence). CDR3 length equals 16 residues. V was trimmed by 5 bases and J by 1 base, leaving 12 bases between them. Here the CDR3 DNA reads TGTGCCAGCAGCCAGTCACCGGTATCTGGGGCCAACGTCCTGACTTTC. This codes for CASSQSPVSGANVLTF.

The J gene is TRBJ2-1, the V gene TRBV7-2; 10 bases are a match to TRBD2. This CDR3 has 15 residues. Germline CDR1 is SGHTA and CDR2 is FQGNSA. V lost 5 bases, J lost 5 bases, and 6 bases stayed unmatched. The CDR3 region is CASSLTSGNHNEQFF. The DNA for the CDR3 is TGTGCCAGCAGCCTCACTAGCGGGAACCACAATGAGCAGTTCTTC.

This sequence joins TRBV7-9 and TRBJ2-5, with D possibly TRBD2 on 6 matching bases. Germline V gene data show CDR1 as SEHNR and CDR2 as FQNEAQ (reference sequence). CDR3 length: 15 amino acids. V lost 0 bases and J 3 bases, leaving 11 bases between the germline ends. Here the CDR3 DNA reads TGTGCCAGCAGCTTAGCTACCGGGAGTGAAGAGACCCAGTACTTC. Its translation is CASSLATGSEETQYF. The full variable domain, in which reference TRBV7-9 and TRBJ2-5 provide the parts outside the CDR3, is DTGVSQNPRHKITKRGQNVTFRCDPISEHNRLYWYRQTLGQGPEFLTYFQNEAQLEKSRLLSDRFSAERPKGSFSTLEIQRTEQGDSAMYLCASSLATGSEETQYFGPGTRLLVL.